These 18 T cell receptor beta chains share one sample of origin, sequenced in a study of cytomegalovirus exposure and HLA in healthy donors. The PCR used 60 Vbeta and 13 Jbeta primers. Generated by immunoSEQ multiplex PCR, the TCRdb table keeps only in-frame clones and is missing some. Here the sample spans 150,000 or so clones, around 80% being singletons. Sequencing input: PBMCs. The receptors originated from a male donor in good health and CMV-seropositive.

The J gene is TRBJ1-2, the V gene TRBV6-1, with 9 nucleotides matching TRBD1. Germline assignment: CDR1 MNHNS and CDR2 SASEGT. V lost 10 bases, J lost 9 bases, and 15 bases stayed unmatched. The CDR3 covers 14 residues. CDR3 nucleotides: TGTGCCACTTCACCCCAGGACAGGGGCATTCGCTACACCTTC. Protein: CATSPQDRGIRYTF.

The gene calls are TRBV4-1 and TRBJ2-2; D remains unclear. CDR3 length equals 13 residues. Germline loops: CDR1 MGHRA, CDR2 YSYEKL. The germline V and J ends were trimmed by 5 bases and 6 bases, with 10 bases remaining between them. CDR3 protein: CASSEIAAGELFF. Here the CDR3 DNA reads TGCGCCAGCAGCGAGATCGCTGCCGGGGAGCTGTTTTTT.

The chain couples TRBV5-3 to TRBJ2-1, with 10 positions matching TRBD2. TRBV5-3 is filed as an ORF, its function uncertain. V dropped 0 bases and J dropped 0; count of bases not matched to a gene: 15. The CDR3 loop spans 21 amino acids. Written as DNA, the CDR3 is TGTGCCAGAAGCTTGGCCATTGGACTAGCGGTTTTCAGGAGCTCCTACAATGAGCAGTTCTTC. Protein sequence: CARSLAIGLAVFRSSYNEQFF.

The rearrangement links TRBV19 to TRBJ2-2, with TRBD1 as a possible D gene (5 bases). Germline V gives CDR1 LNHDA, CDR2 SQIVND (reference sequence). This CDR3 comprises 13 residues. V was pared by 5 bases and J by 1 base, with 5 bases between. The CDR3 DNA reads TGTGCCAGTAGTCAGGGGAACACCGGGGAGCTGTTTTTT. It codes for CASSQGNTGELFF. Full variable domain (missing parts from reference TRBV19 and TRBJ2-2): DGGITQSPKYLFRKEGQNVTLSCEQNLNHDAMYWYRQDPGQGLRLIYYSQIVNDFQKGDIAEGYSVSREKKESFPLTVTSAQKNPTAFYLCASSQGNTGELFFGEGSRLTVL.

As to this clone: The junction and the germline gene differ at one end; a read error may be behind it. This chain joins TRBV7-9 and TRBJ1-5; D uncertain. The CDR3 extends over 11 amino acids. The germline V gene has CDR1 SEHNR and CDR2 FQNEAQ (reference sequence). The CDR3 is CSSSSGKAQHF. The CDR3 region has the DNA TGTTCCAGCAGCTCAGGAAAGGCCCAGCATTTT.

Here the CDR3 DNA reads TGTGCCAGCAGCTACGACAGGGATCCTTCACCCCTCCACTTT. Residues: CASSYDRDPSPLHF. The chain links TRBV7-9 to TRBJ1-6; 7 bases are a match to TRBD1. Germline assignment: CDR1 SEHNR and CDR2 FQNEAQ (reference sequence). The J segment lost 9 bases and the V segment lost 4 bases, leaving 6 bases of the junction unmatched. This CDR3 spans 14 amino acids.

The chain has TRBV10-3 and TRBJ2-3; a weak D match, TRBD2 (6 bases). In germline, CDR1 is ENHRY, CDR2 SYGVKD. Trimming cost V 9 bases and J 2 bases, with 21 bases left between them. The length of the CDR3 is 16 residues. The CDR3 nucleotides read TGTGCCATTACTGCCGGAACTAGCAGCAACACAGATACGCAGTATTTT. Amino acid sequence: CAITAGTSSNTDTQYF.

The chain is built from TRBV27 and TRBJ2-2; TRBD2 matches at 13 bases. This CDR3 is built from 16 residues. CDR1 MNHEY and CDR2 SMNVEV come from the germline V gene (reference sequence). The trim removed 5 bases at V and 8 bases at J, leaving 8 bases unmatched. The CDR3, as DNA: TGTGCCAGCAGTCCCCCCTGGACTAGCGGGAGTGGGGAGCTGTTTTTT. Translating gives CASSPPWTSGSGELFF.

There are a few counts of this clone. This chain joins TRBV30 and TRBJ2-5; D is possibly TRBD2 (6 bases). This CDR3 spans 12 amino acids. Germline V gene lookup returns CDR1 GTSNPN and CDR2 SVGIG (reference sequence). V dropped 7 bases and J dropped 4 bases, with 13 bases sitting between them. The CDR3 nucleotides are TGTGCCTTCTCGCAGGGAGGAGAGACCCAGTACTTC. Protein product: CAFSQGGETQYF.

This clone was seen only once. The chain joins TRBV30 to TRBJ2-4; D uncertain. The CDR3 loop spans 14 amino acids. Germline CDR1 and CDR2: GTSNPN and SVGIG (reference sequence). Trimming shortened V by 4 bases and J by 0 bases, and 10 bases separated the two germline ends. The DNA of the CDR3 is TGTGCCTGGAATGTGGGCCTAGCCAAAAACATTCAGTACTTC. It encodes CAWNVGLAKNIQYF.

Here the CDR3 reads CASSPSGYGNQPQHF. The CDR3 DNA follows: TGTGCCAGCAGTCCCTCCGGGTACGGCAATCAGCCCCAGCATTTT. The rearrangement links TRBV28 to TRBJ1-5; D is ambiguous. The CDR3 extends over 15 amino acids. Germline-derived CDR1 and CDR2 are MDHEN and SYDVKM. Trimming left V 5 bases short and J 2 bases short, with 13 bases between.

The genes are TRBV7-9 and TRBJ2-1; 8 bases agree with TRBD2. J lost 9 bases, V lost 5 bases, and 15 bases had no gene match. Germline V gene sequence: CDR1 SEHNR, CDR2 FQNEAQ (reference sequence). The CDR3 spans 16 residues. CDR3 DNA sequence: TGTGCCAGCAGCCCTTTACATGGACTAGCCCTCACTGAGCAGTTCTTC. Translation: CASSPLHGLALTEQFF.

This rearrangement joins TRBV19 to TRBJ2-7, with a possible D match to TRBD1 (6 bases). Germline CDR1 reads LNHDA; CDR2 reads SQIVND (reference sequence). There are 14 residues in the CDR3. V lost 7 bases to trimming and J lost 2 bases, with 15 bases between them. CDR3 in amino acids: CASNPQGRTYEQYF. The CDR3 DNA reads as TGTGCCAGTAATCCCCAGGGGCGAACCTACGAGCAGTACTTC.

The V gene is TRBV7-9, the J gene TRBJ2-2, with 14 bases lining up with TRBD2. The trim removed 5 bases at V and 6 bases at J, leaving 8 bases unmatched. Germline V gene lookup returns CDR1 SEHNR and CDR2 FQNEAQ (reference sequence). The CDR3 contains 17 residues. As DNA, the CDR3 is TGTGCCAGCAGCCCGGGACTAGCGGGGGTCAGGGCCGGGGAGCTGTTTTTT. Protein sequence: CASSPGLAGVRAGELFF.

The chain uses TRBV20-1 and TRBJ2-7, with a weak D call TRBD1 (6 bases). From germline, CDR1 is DFQATT and CDR2 SNEGSKA (reference sequence). V dropped 6 bases and J dropped 1 base, with 7 bases sitting between them. The CDR3 covers 11 residues. The CDR3 sequence is CSAGQSYEQYF. CDR3 DNA sequence: TGCAGTGCGGGACAATCCTACGAGCAGTACTTC.

The CDR3 loop is CASSLSTGDARVYEQYF. CDR3 nucleotide sequence: TGTGCCAGCAGCTTATCAACAGGGGACGCACGAGTCTACGAGCAGTACTTC. The V and J genes are TRBV7-9 and TRBJ2-7, with 7 nucleotides matching TRBD1. CDR1 SEHNR and CDR2 FQNEAQ come from the germline V gene (reference sequence). V lost 2 bases, J lost 3 bases, and 13 bases stayed unmatched. CDR3 length: 17 amino acids.

The sample holds one count of this clone. The V and J genes are TRBV11-1 and TRBJ2-1, with 9 nucleotides matching TRBD2. CDR1 and CDR2 from the germline V gene are SGHAT and FQDESV (reference sequence). The CDR3 has 14 amino acids. The V segment lost 5 bases and the J segment 8 bases; nucleotides outside the gene matches: 7. CDR3 sequence: CASSHSGRLDEQFF. The CDR3 DNA sequence: TGTGCCAGCAGCCACAGCGGGAGGCTCGATGAGCAGTTCTTC.

This chain joins TRBV2 and TRBJ1-2, with D maybe TRBD1 (6 bases). The CDR3 extends over 14 amino acids. The germline gives CDR1 SNHLY, CDR2 FYNNEI. V was shortened by 7 bases and J by 1 base, with 13 bases between the two germline ends. CDR3 sequence: CASNREGVNYGYTF. The CDR3 coding sequence is TGTGCCAGCAACAGGGAGGGCGTTAACTATGGCTACACCTTC.